This T cell receptor (beta chain) was sequenced for a study of blood T cell repertoires in COVID-19. The CDR3 consists of 14 residues. Clones were sequenced by immunoSEQ multiplex PCR, and TCRdb holds only the in-frame ones, with some missing. The sample contains roughly 180,000 clones, 82% of which appear only once. The clonotype comes from a man aged 40-49 years who had recovered from COVID-19. What was sequenced was PBMCs or T cells enriched from blood (not recorded which). The chain recombines TRBV21-1 with TRBJ1-1. TRBV21-1 is a listed pseudogene. In nucleotides, the CDR3 is TGTGCCAGCAGCAAGGAGGGTGGAGGAACTGAAGCTTTCTTT. Its protein product is CASSKEGGGTEAFF.